The 8 T cell receptor beta chains reported below all come from one sample, sequenced in a study of T cell responses to AZD1222 COVID-19 vaccine. Clones were sequenced by immunoSEQ multiplex PCR, and TCRdb holds only the in-frame ones, with some missing. The data contain 140,000 to 150,000 clones, about 89% of them singletons. The sample was peripheral blood, taken on day 0 of MenACWY control vaccination. The receptors come from an adult in good health.

The rearrangement uses TRBV5-1 and TRBJ2-7; 8 bases agree with TRBD2. V gave up 4 bases and J gave up 4 bases; unmatched junction bases: 4. The CDR3 is made up of 13 amino acids. Germline lookup yields CDR1 SGHRS and CDR2 YFSETQ. The CDR3 coding sequence is TGCGCCAGCAGCGGGAGCGGGGGATACGAGCAGTACTTC. It yields the protein CASSGSGGYEQYF.

V gene TRBV2 combines with J gene TRBJ2-1; a weak D match, TRBD1 (6 bases). Germline loops: CDR1 SNHLY, CDR2 FYNNEI. This CDR3 region has 15 residues. Deletions cut 6 bases from V and 6 bases from J, with 18 bases between. The CDR3 DNA follows: TGTGCCAGCAGAGATTCTCCCGGGACAATCAATGAGCAGTTCTTC. Protein product: CASRDSPGTINEQFF.

This clone was counted a few times. This sequence joins TRBV19 and TRBJ1-1; no definite D call. CDR1 is LNHDA, CDR2 SQIVND, per germline (reference sequence). V gave up 5 bases and J gave up 7 bases, with 14 bases separating them. The CDR3 extends over 13 amino acids. This chain's CDR3 is CASSLILRDEAFF. The CDR3 DNA reads TGTGCCAGTAGTCTGATTCTCAGAGATGAAGCTTTCTTT.

The V gene is TRBV6-5, the J gene TRBJ1-1; D is ambiguous. V was shortened by 4 bases and J by 4 bases, with 4 bases between the two germline ends. This CDR3 has 11 amino acids. The germline CDR1 and CDR2 sequences are MNHEY and SVGAGI. This CDR3 is CASSSSTEAFF. Here the CDR3 DNA reads TGTGCCAGCAGTTCGTCCACTGAAGCTTTCTTT.

The chain combines TRBV10-1 with TRBJ2-5, with D possibly matching TRBD1 (5 bases). The length of the CDR3 is 14 residues. V gave up 4 bases and J gave up 7 bases, with 16 bases separating them. The germline CDR1 and CDR2 sequences are WNHNN and SYGVQD (reference sequence). The CDR3, as DNA: TGCGCCAGCAGTGGAAAGATGTCCCAGGGGACCCAGTACTTC. As protein: CASSGKMSQGTQYF.

The genes are TRBV4-1 and TRBJ1-2; 10 bases are a match to TRBD1. Losses at the gene ends were 4 bases for V and 4 bases for J; bases not matched to a gene: 12. The CDR3 spans 17 residues. Germline CDR1 is MGHRA and CDR2 is YSYEKL. The DNA for the CDR3 is TGCGCCAGCAGCCTAACTTCGACAGGGGGCGCCCTCTATGGCTACACCTTC. Protein product: CASSLTSTGGALYGYTF.

The rearrangement links TRBV19 to TRBJ1-6, with unresolved D. V lost 8 bases to trimming and J lost 17 bases, with 28 bases between them. The CDR3 is 15 amino acids. Germline CDR1 reads LNHDA; CDR2 reads SQIVND (reference sequence). CDR3 sequence: CASPLRTAQRHPFHF. Here the CDR3 DNA reads TGTGCCAGTCCCCTTCGGACGGCTCAGAGGCATCCTTTCCACTTT.

For this clone: Distinct nucleotide sequences in the sample also encode this CDR3. V gene TRBV28 combines with J gene TRBJ1-2; D gene uncertain. Germline values: CDR1 MDHEN, CDR2 SYDVKM. The CDR3 runs to 13 residues. Deletions cut 2 bases from V and 2 bases from J, with 6 bases between. The chain's CDR3 is CASSLRPNYGYTF. In DNA form, the CDR3 reads TGTGCCAGCAGTTTAAGGCCGAACTATGGCTACACCTTC.